This is a list of T cell receptor beta chains from one sample in a study of T cells in Graves' hyperthyroidism and ophthalmopathy. TCRdb analysed the multiplex PCR reads with MiXCR anew, one entry per CDR3 protein. The repertoire consists of some 600,000 distinct CDR3 sequences, with roughly 50% occurring once and the leading ten covering roughly 8.2%. What was sequenced was peripheral blood or thyroid tissue (not recorded which). The source of these receptors is a woman aged 18-29 years with Graves' hyperthyroidism. CDR3s include the opening cysteine and the closing phenylalanine or tryptophan. The D gene is left open where the match is weak. The size field is filled for only some rows; it gives once, few, many or a size class.

TRBV19,TRBD2,TRBJ2-5,-,CASTPEGGSGETQYF,TGTGCCAGTACCCCCGAGGGCGGGAGCGGTGAGACCCAGTACTTC
TRBV7-2,-,TRBJ2-5,-,CASSIGAQETQYF,TGTGCCAGCAGCATCGGGGCTCAAGAGACCCAGTACTTC
TRBV7-9,-,TRBJ1-2,many,CASSRTGANYGYTF,TGTGCCAGCAGCCGAACCGGGGCTAACTATGGCTACACCTTC
TRBV20-1,-,TRBJ2-5,-,CSARDYAASRETQYF,TGCAGTGCTAGAGATTATGCGGCTTCTCGAGAGACCCAGTACTTC
TRBV2,-,TRBJ1-5,-,CASSEPGSNQPQHF,TGTGCCAGCAGTGAACCGGGCAGCAATCAGCCCCAGCATTTT
TRBV19,-,TRBJ1-2,many,CASISLTDSFHGYTF,TGTGCCAGTATCAGCCTTACCGACAGCTTCCACGGCTACACCTTC
TRBV20-1,TRBD1,TRBJ2-5,few,CSARDTTGRGQETQYF,TGCAGTGCTAGAGATACGACAGGGAGAGGACAAGAGACCCAGTACTTC
TRBV25-1,-,TRBJ2-7,many,CANQGYEQYF,TGTGCCAACCAAGGCTACGAGCAGTACTTC
TRBV29-1,TRBD1,TRBJ2-5,many,CSIQTGVGETQYF,TGCAGCATTCAGACAGGGGTGGGAGAGACCCAGTACTTC
TRBV9,-,TRBJ1-4,-,CASSQGRTTTNEKLFF,TGTGCCAGCAGCCAAGGACGGACAACAACTAATGAAAAACTGTTTTTT
TRBV25-1,TRBD2,TRBJ2-7,-,CASLRSSGSSEQYF,TGTGCCAGCTTGAGGTCTAGCGGGAGTAGCGAGCAGTACTTC
TRBV20-1,-,TRBJ1-6,-,CSATPPGLYNSPLHF,TGCAGTGCTACACCACCGGGCCTCTATAATTCACCCCTCCACTTT
TRBV24-1,-,TRBJ2-7,-,CATSPAGWGEQYF,TGTGCCACCAGTCCGGCAGGGTGGGGCGAGCAGTACTTC
TRBV7-9,TRBD2,TRBJ2-7,-,CAIKPGGTYEQYF,TGTGCCATTAAACCCGGGGGGACCTACGAGCAGTACTTC
TRBV9,-,TRBJ1-2,many,CASAVGGGTANYGYTF,TGTGCCAGCGCGGTTGGGGGCGGAACAGCTAACTATGGCTACACCTTC
TRBV7-9,TRBD1,TRBJ2-7,-,CASRPWTGSYEQYF,TGTGCCAGCAGACCCTGGACAGGTTCCTACGAGCAGTACTTC
TRBV15,TRBD2,TRBJ2-2,-,CATSRLAEGGTGKLFF,TGTGCCACCAGCAGACTAGCGGAAGGAGGGACCGGGAAGCTGTTTTTT
TRBV6-1,TRBD2,TRBJ2-7,-,CASGKTSGPSYEQYF,TGTGCCAGCGGAAAGACTAGCGGTCCCTCCTACGAGCAGTACTTC
TRBV29-1,TRBD1,TRBJ1-5,-,CSTRQGLYQPQHF,TGCAGCACAAGACAGGGTCTTTATCAGCCCCAGCATTTT
TRBV7-2,-,TRBJ1-5,-,CASSFGGVGQPQHF,TGTGCCAGCAGCTTCGGGGGAGTTGGGCAGCCCCAGCATTTT
TRBV19,TRBD1,TRBJ1-1,many,CASRMDRGPTAFF,TGTGCCAGTAGGATGGACAGGGGGCCAACAGCTTTCTTT
TRBV29-1,TRBD2,TRBJ2-7,many,CSVRVASGSYEQYF,TGCAGCGTCCGAGTGGCTAGCGGGTCCTACGAGCAGTACTTC